This T cell receptor (beta chain) was recorded in a study of blood T cell repertoires in COVID-19. The overall study: COVID-19 samples collected from the United States, Italy and Spain covered acute and convalescent phases. The cDNA or gDNA used as material had been derived from T cells, B-cell-depleted T cells, or PBMCs.

Authors' methods: Estimated nucleated cell counts came from reference gene primer amplification. Clones were read by immunoSEQ multiplex PCR, and TCRdb kept only the in-frame ones, dropping some. Clone size and V and J calls were adopted from that table, with D and trimming inferred from the DNA. This sample has 150,000 or so clones, with around 83% found just once. Germline assignment: CDR1 MDHEN and CDR2 SYDVKM. Trimming took 6 bases from V and 1 from J; bases not matched to a gene: 4. This CDR3 contains 14 residues. The receptor was derived from a human donor in a cohort sampled during active COVID-19. Specimen: peripheral blood. This sequence joins TRBV28 and TRBJ2-3; TRBD2 matches 7 bases. The CDR3, as DNA: TGTGCCAGCAGCTATACTAGCGGCACAGATACGCAGTATTTT. It encodes CASSYTSGTDTQYF.